This TCR beta chain was found in a study of blood T cell repertoires in COVID-19. As for the study in general: PBMCs, B-cell-depleted T cells, or T cells provided the cDNA or gDNA that made up the material.

Measured with immunoSEQ multiplex PCR; TCRdb has only the in-frame clones, and not every one. The sample yields roughly 250,000 clones, 80% to 85% seen once. The ends were cut back, 0 bases at V and 1 base at J, with 9 bases in the middle. The V gene's germline CDR1 is LGHNA and CDR2 YSLEER. This CDR3 region has 15 residues. Those enrolled in Seattle joined during active infection and were followed longitudinally afterward. Sequenced material: peripheral blood. The V and J genes are TRBV4-3 and TRBJ1-1, with D hard to call. The TCR sequence derives from a person in their 70s with COVID-19, enrolled during active disease. Here the CDR3 DNA reads TGCGCCAGCAGCCAAGAAGCAGGTTCGAACACTGAAGCTTTCTTT. It translates to CASSQEAGSNTEAFF.